What follows are 16 T cell receptor beta chains derived from one specimen sequenced in a study of cytomegalovirus exposure and HLA in healthy donors. Researchers ran the PCR with 60 Vbeta and 13 Jbeta primers. Data came from immunoSEQ multiplex PCR; TCRdb stores just in-frame clones and leaves some out. The sample has 150,000 to 200,000 clones, approximately 72% seen once. Sequenced: PBMCs. The receptors here all came from a human donor in good health.

V is TRBV19 and J is TRBJ1-1; D remains unclear. Germline values: CDR1 LNHDA, CDR2 SQIVND (reference sequence). V lost 6 bases, J lost 3 bases, and 11 bases lay in between. The CDR3 runs to 13 residues. Here the CDR3 DNA reads TGTGCCAGTAGCCGGAGGCAAGACACTGAAGCTTTCTTT. It specifies CASSRRQDTEAFF.

V and J are TRBV5-1 and TRBJ1-1, with TRBD1 identical over 9 bases. The CDR3 contains 14 residues. Germline assignment: CDR1 SGHRS and CDR2 YFSETQ. Losses at the gene ends were 6 bases for V and 7 bases for J; bases not matched to a gene: 10. Here the CDR3 DNA reads TGCGCCAGCATCCTGGACAGGGGAGGCGGTGAAGCTTTCTTT. Translation gives CASILDRGGGEAFF.

The rearrangement joins TRBV6-1 to TRBJ2-7; TRBD1 matches at 8 bases. Germline CDR1 and CDR2: MNHNS and SASEGT. V shed 4 bases and J 2 bases; nucleotides not matched to a gene: 10. The CDR3 has 16 amino acids. The CDR3, as DNA: TGTGCCAGCAGTGTTTTGCCAGGGGGCTCCCCCTACGAGCAGTACTTC. It yields the protein CASSVLPGGSPYEQYF.

The chain recombines TRBV5-1 with TRBJ2-3, with 8 bases identical to TRBD1. The V gene's germline CDR1 is SGHRS and CDR2 YFSETQ. After removal of 4 bases from V and 3 bases from J, the junction contained 7 bases not matched to a gene. This CDR3 has 15 residues. The CDR3 DNA reads TGCGCCAGCAGCCTCACAGGGGGTGGGACAGATACGCAGTATTTT. Residues: CASSLTGGGTDTQYF.

The genes are TRBV5-1 and TRBJ1-3; D might be TRBD1 (6 bases). In germline, CDR1 is SGHRS, CDR2 YFSETQ. The CDR3 is 14 amino acids. The V end lost 4 bases, the J end lost 4 bases, and 12 bases lay between the germline ends. The CDR3 reads CASSAGDPGNTIYF. The DNA for the CDR3 is TGCGCCAGCAGCGCAGGGGACCCAGGAAACACCATATATTTT.

This chain joins TRBV19 and TRBJ1-2; D gene unclear. The CDR3 spans 14 residues. The V gene's germline CDR1 is LNHDA and CDR2 SQIVND (reference sequence). The germline V and J ends were trimmed by 3 bases and 0 bases, with 8 bases remaining between them. As DNA, the CDR3 is TGTGCCAGTAGTATCCAGGTTTCTAACTATGGCTACACCTTC. The encoded protein is CASSIQVSNYGYTF.

As to this clone: At one boundary the junction diverges from the germline segment, which might be a read error. The chain has TRBV10-3 and TRBJ2-7, with D possibly being TRBD1 (5 bases). Germline V gives CDR1 ENHRY, CDR2 SYGVKD. This CDR3 comprises 15 residues. The CDR3: CAISDPGFPSHEQYF. The CDR3 region has the DNA TGTGCCATCAGTGATCCAGGGTTTCCCTCCCACGAGCAGTACTTC.

The gene calls are TRBV13 and TRBJ2-2; D not resolved. CDR1 is PRHDT, CDR2 FYEKMQ, per germline (reference sequence). V was pared by 5 bases and J by 0 bases, with 10 bases between. The CDR3 spans 15 residues. The CDR3 here is CASSPTVSNTGELFF. As DNA, the CDR3 is TGTGCCAGCAGCCCTACAGTATCGAACACCGGGGAGCTGTTTTTT.

This clone was seen only once. The chain has TRBV20-1 and TRBJ2-1; 7 nucleotides match TRBD1. Germline V gene data show CDR1 as DFQATT and CDR2 as SNEGSKA (reference sequence). The length of the CDR3 is 11 residues. After removal of 4 bases from V and 6 bases from J, the junction contained 0 bases not matched to a gene. The CDR3, as DNA: TGCAGTGCTACAGGGGGCAATGAGCAGTTCTTC. Translation: CSATGGNEQFF.

The chain couples TRBV5-4 to TRBJ2-4; D gene uncertain. This CDR3 spans 14 amino acids. Trimming shortened V by 7 bases and J by 3 bases, and 14 bases separated the two germline ends. Germline V gives CDR1 SGHNT, CDR2 YYREEE (reference sequence). The CDR3 region has the DNA TGTGCCAGCCCCATGCGCCTCGACAAAAACATTCAGTACTTC. It translates to CASPMRLDKNIQYF.

This clone was counted a few times. This chain connects TRBV4-1 to TRBJ1-2, with 10 bases aligning to TRBD1. Losses at the gene ends were 4 bases for V and 7 bases for J; bases not matched to a gene: 6. This CDR3 comprises 14 residues. Germline lookup yields CDR1 MGHRA and CDR2 YSYEKL. The CDR3 spells CASSPGTGASGYTF. The CDR3 bases are TGCGCCAGCAGCCCCGGGACAGGGGCTAGTGGCTACACCTTC.

The chain links TRBV18 to TRBJ2-5; D remains ambiguous. The germline gives CDR1 KGHSH, CDR2 LQKENI. V gave up 5 bases and J gave up 4 bases, with 5 bases separating them. The CDR3 covers 11 residues. The CDR3 protein is CASSMRETQYF. In nucleotides, the CDR3 is TGTGCCAGCTCAATGAGAGAGACCCAGTACTTC.

This clone was observed a single time. The chain couples TRBV28 to TRBJ2-2; a possible D gene is TRBD2 (5 bases). Trimming left V 2 bases short and J 6 bases short, with 13 bases between. The CDR3 has 15 amino acids. Germline V gene lookup returns CDR1 MDHEN and CDR2 SYDVKM. The CDR3 loop reads CASSLTSLVAGELFF. The CDR3 DNA is TGTGCCAGCAGTTTAACTTCACTAGTAGCCGGGGAGCTGTTTTTT.

Written as DNA, the CDR3 is TGTGCCAGCAGTCCAGGGGGCGGGTACAATGAGCAGTTCTTC. This gives the protein CASSPGGGYNEQFF. The chain couples TRBV7-9 to TRBJ2-1; 8 positions agree with TRBD1. The ends lost 6 bases at V and 4 bases at J; junction bases unmatched: 5. Germline lookup yields CDR1 SEHNR and CDR2 FQNEAQ (reference sequence). The CDR3 is 14 amino acids.

This clone was picked up a small number of times. V is TRBV7-2 and J is TRBJ1-2; perhaps TRBD1 as D (5 bases). The CDR3 contains 14 residues. V lost 0 bases and J 4 bases, leaving 9 bases between the germline ends. Germline CDR1 SGHTA, CDR2 FQGNSA. The CDR3 loop is CASSLAPGLYGYTF. The DNA for the CDR3 is TGTGCCAGCAGCTTAGCACCGGGACTCTATGGCTACACCTTC.

The gene calls are TRBV5-1 and TRBJ1-5; TRBD1 aligns across 7 bases. The junction had 2 bases not matched to a gene; V was cut back by 0 bases and J by 5 bases. This CDR3 contains 14 residues. CDR1 and CDR2 (germline): SGHRS, YFSETQ. CDR3 loop: CASSLGQGDQPQHF. The CDR3 bases are TGCGCCAGCAGCTTGGGCCAGGGGGATCAGCCCCAGCATTTT.